This is a list of T cell receptor beta chains from one sample in a study of T cell responses to AZD1222 COVID-19 vaccine. TCRdb keeps only in-frame clones here, not all; method: immunoSEQ multiplex PCR. The table lists some 95,000 clones, more than 75% of them singletons. Sequenced material: peripheral blood, taken 28 days after the second AZD1222 dose. The receptor source for this set is an adult who received the AZD1222 COVID-19 vaccine. Both conserved end residues are part of each CDR3. Fields, in order: V gene, clone size, CDR3 protein. Rows may omit the clone size; those that give it use once, few, many or a size class.

>TRBV4-1|.
CASSQVGFGSTDTQYF
>TRBV6-6|.
CASWPGLNYGYTF
>TRBV11-2|.
CASSLETGEAVGELFF
>TRBV18|few
CASSRRQGLDTEAFF
>TRBV7-9|.
CASSLELRDSPLHF
>TRBV4-1|many
CASSQGGSYTF
>TRBV19|.
CASASGTEQYF
>TRBV4-2|.
CASSQRGRNEKLFF
>TRBV15|once
CATSRDSGAGASPLHF
>TRBV25-1|.
CASSEGGYDSPLHF
>TRBV5-5|.
CASSADLNRGWYNSPLHF
>TRBV6-5|.
CASSNRMASHQPQHF
>TRBV6-5|.
CASSRRGETTDEQFF
>TRBV11-2|few
CASTRDGGSYGYTF
>TRBV7-9|.
CASSSLELSGNTIYF
>TRBV28|.
CASSLGRERGYEQYF
>TRBV7-3|few
CASSSFPGASYEQYF
>TRBV21-1|.
CASSSSIFGTGDTGELFF
>TRBV27|.
CASSPQWLAGVVETQYF
>TRBV7-9|.
CASSLGAGVAGELFF
>TRBV6-5|.
CASRGTGASGYTF
>TRBV7-9|.
CASSLTGGGGYTF
>TRBV19|.
CASSIPGLNTEAFF
>TRBV7-2|.
CASSLAPGLAGVVEQYF
>TRBV14|.
CASSRTGTRAYNEQFF
>TRBV19|.
CASSPGRAGQETQYF
>TRBV20-1|.
CSASTGGSYEQYF
>TRBV18|.
CASSPDARDRGDYGYTF
>TRBV18|.
CASSPRQGEVNEQFF
>TRBV21-1|.
CASSKHRDSFWPQHF
>TRBV10-1|many
CASSETRNNEKLFF
>TRBV6-5|.
CASTSQGAVGELFF
>TRBV27|.
CASRYSGGSAGELFF
>TRBV5-1|.
CASSLAGGSSYNEQFF
>TRBV5-1|.
CASSLEAGVASPLHF
>TRBV5-4|.
CASSFAQEDEKLFF
>TRBV5-1|.
CASSLDQVGYTF
>TRBV18|.
CASSPQAGDTIYF
>TRBV25-1|.
CASSEYDTNYGYTF
>TRBV28|.
CASITRTQGNRYGYTF
>TRBV19|.
CASSITADQPQHF
>TRBV5-4|.
CASSLAATNEQFF
>TRBV25-1|.
CASRKSGGFGGYTF
>TRBV2|.
CASSDGYRVGETQYF
>TRBV7-2|.
CASSLSFGQRGNTIYF
>TRBV19|.
CASSIAGSSNQPQHF
>TRBV5-4|.
CASSLKSSYEQYF